These T cell receptor beta chains were read from a single sample in a study of beta chain features in type 1 diabetes. Repertoires were generated with immunoSEQ multiplex PCR, while TCRdb's copy carries only in-frame clones and drops some. The data hold about 170,000 clones, with approximately 7.8% observed a single time. The specimen sequenced was central memory CD4+ T cells from blood. These receptor sequences come from a woman aged 40 to 50 with type 1 diabetes. Each CDR3 is given with its conserved first and last residue. Each record gives: V gene, J gene, D gene, clone size, CDR3 protein, CDR3 DNA. D genes are given only for firm matches. Only part of the rows carry a size: once, few, many, or a class if the clone is expanded.

TRBV27,TRBJ2-2,NA,few,CASSLTGGELFF,TGTGCCAGCAGTTTAACCGGCGGGGAGCTGTTTTTT
TRBV28,TRBJ1-2,NA,NA,CASSSRSLEGYTF,TGTGCCAGCAGTTCCCGTTCTTTGGAGGGCTACACCTTC
TRBV30,TRBJ2-1,TRBD2,few,CAWSVPNSGRVEQFF,TGTGCCTGGAGTGTACCGAATAGCGGGAGGGTTGAGCAGTTCTTC
TRBV28,TRBJ1-5,TRBD1,NA,CASRQGGLQPQHF,TGTGCCAGCAGACAAGGGGGCCTTCAGCCCCAGCATTTT
TRBV12-5,TRBJ2-1,NA,NA,CASASQGLNEQFF,TGTGCTAGTGCCTCACAGGGCCTCAATGAGCAGTTCTTC
TRBV9,TRBJ2-2,TRBD1,NA,CASGTGAERELFF,TGTGCCAGCGGTACAGGGGCGGAAAGGGAGCTGTTTTTT
TRBV2,TRBJ2-5,NA,NA,CASTSAPEETQYF,TGTGCCAGCACCTCTGCTCCGGAGGAGACCCAGTACTTC
TRBV2,TRBJ1-1,NA,NA,CASSVGRETEAFF,TGTGCCAGCAGTGTCGGCAGGGAAACTGAAGCTTTCTTT
TRBV5-4,TRBJ1-2,TRBD1,few,CASSFDRVGDGYTF,TGTGCCAGCAGCTTCGACAGGGTCGGAGATGGCTACACCTTC
TRBV27,TRBJ1-1,NA,NA,CASSPRHVNTEAFF,TGTGCCAGCAGTCCCAGACACGTGAACACTGAAGCTTTCTTT
TRBV4-1,TRBJ2-1,TRBD2,NA,CASSQGGFRTSGDTKQFF,TGCGCCAGCAGCCAAGGAGGGTTTAGGACTAGCGGGGATACGAAACAGTTCTTC
TRBV7-9,TRBJ2-3,NA,NA,CASSSSGLRDTDTQYF,TGTGCCAGCAGTTCATCCGGCCTGCGGGACACAGATACGCAGTATTTT
TRBV7-9,TRBJ1-5,NA,few,CASSATDNQPQHF,TGTGCCAGCAGCGCGACTGACAATCAGCCCCAGCATTTT
TRBV7-9,TRBJ2-1,TRBD2,few,CASSLIVREDEQFF,TGTGCCAGCAGCTTAATAGTACGGGAGGATGAGCAGTTCTTC
TRBV13,TRBJ2-3,TRBD1,few,CASGRQGSTDTQYF,TGTGCCAGCGGACGACAGGGGAGCACAGATACGCAGTATTTT
TRBV5-1,TRBJ1-5,NA,NA,CASSLDSQNQPQHF,TGCGCCAGCAGCTTGGATTCACAGAATCAGCCCCAGCATTTT
TRBV5-1,TRBJ2-1,NA,NA,CASSLAGSLAPYNEQFF,TGCGCCAGCAGCTTGGCGGGTAGTCTCGCCCCTTACAATGAGCAGTTCTTC
TRBV6-4,TRBJ2-7,TRBD2,NA,CASSDLAGGYEQYF,TGTGCCAGCAGTGACTTGGCGGGAGGGTACGAGCAGTACTTC
TRBV28,TRBJ2-1,TRBD2,NA,CASRGGRGAYNEQFF,TGTGCCAGCAGGGGCGGGAGGGGGGCTTACAATGAGCAGTTCTTC
TRBV10-3,TRBJ1-3,NA,few,CAIRGASGNTIYF,TGTGCCATCAGAGGGGCGTCCGGAAACACCATATATTTT
TRBV5-1,TRBJ2-3,TRBD2,NA,CASSLVTSGGGRDTQYF,TGCGCCAGCAGCTTGGTGACTAGCGGAGGGGGGAGAGATACGCAGTATTTT
TRBV11-3,TRBJ2-1,NA,NA,CASSSTYNEQFF,TGTGCCAGCAGTTCGACATACAATGAGCAGTTCTTC
TRBV4-3,TRBJ1-2,NA,few,CASSQGAGVLGYTF,TGCGCCAGCAGCCAAGGTGCAGGGGTTCTCGGCTACACCTTC
TRBV6-5,TRBJ1-1,TRBD1,few,CASSWTNRGSREAFF,TGTGCCAGCAGTTGGACGAACAGGGGTTCCCGCGAAGCTTTCTTT
TRBV23-1,TRBJ1-5,NA,NA,CASSRREDLNHNQPQHF,TGCGCCAGCTCAAGGAGAGAGGATTTGAACCACAATCAGCCCCAGCATTTT
TRBV2,TRBJ2-5,TRBD1,few,CASSLRTGGAGAETQYF,TGTGCCAGCAGTTTAAGAACAGGGGGCGCAGGCGCGGAGACCCAGTACTTC
TRBV10-3,TRBJ2-7,NA,few,CAISESGLERYEQYF,TGTGCCATCAGTGAGTCGGGACTCGAACGGTACGAGCAGTACTTC
TRBV7-2,TRBJ1-2,TRBD1,NA,CASSSGQGNLYGYTF,TGTGCCAGCAGCTCCGGACAGGGGAACCTCTATGGCTACACCTTC
TRBV20-1,TRBJ2-3,NA,NA,CSASNTDTQYF,TGCAGTGCTAGTAACACAGATACGCAGTATTTT
TRBV5-1,TRBJ1-5,TRBD1,few,CASSLQGESNQPQHF,TGCGCCAGCAGCCTACAGGGGGAAAGCAATCAGCCCCAGCATTTT
TRBV7-2,TRBJ1-1,NA,many,CASSPYQANTEAFF,TGTGCCAGCAGCCCCTATCAGGCGAACACTGAAGCTTTCTTT
TRBV15,TRBJ1-5,NA,NA,CATSPLEVNQPQHF,TGTGCCACCAGCCCCCTGGAGGTAAATCAGCCCCAGCATTTT
TRBV6-6,TRBJ2-7,TRBD1,many,CASSTPGQPAEQYF,TGTGCCAGCAGTACACCGGGACAGCCCGCTGAGCAGTACTTC
TRBV29-1,TRBJ1-2,TRBD1,few,CSVEAGQGDYGYTF,TGCAGCGTTGAAGCCGGACAGGGTGACTATGGCTACACCTTC
TRBV5-1,TRBJ2-4,NA,NA,CASSLAEGAPTIQYF,TGCGCCAGCAGCTTGGCTGAGGGAGCCCCTACCATTCAGTACTTC
TRBV19,TRBJ2-6,NA,few,CASTSGANVLTF,TGTGCCAGTACATCTGGGGCCAACGTCCTGACTTTC
TRBV7-8,TRBJ2-7,NA,NA,CASSVTDSYEQYF,TGTGCCAGCAGCGTGACAGATTCCTACGAGCAGTACTTC
TRBV4-1,TRBJ2-1,TRBD2,few,CSSSTPGTRGNEQFF,TGCTCCAGCAGCACCCCCGGGACTAGGGGCAATGAGCAGTTCTTC
TRBV7-2,TRBJ2-2,NA,NA,CASSPTAVRNTGELFF,TGTGCCAGCAGCCCTACGGCGGTCCGGAACACCGGGGAGCTGTTTTTT
TRBV18,TRBJ1-2,NA,NA,CASSPTDDYGYTF,TGTGCCAGCTCACCGACAGACGACTATGGCTACACCTTC
TRBV14,TRBJ2-7,NA,many,CASSQDMSGEQYF,TGTGCCAGCAGCCAAGATATGAGTGGCGAGCAGTACTTC
TRBV29-1,TRBJ2-7,TRBD2,many,CSVVPGGFFYEQYF,TGCAGCGTTGTACCCGGGGGGTTCTTCTACGAGCAGTACTTC
TRBV5-1,TRBJ2-3,TRBD2,NA,CASSSLAGGSTDTQYF,TGCGCCAGCAGCTCACTAGCGGGAGGCTCCACAGATACGCAGTATTTT
TRBV18,TRBJ2-2,TRBD1,NA,CASSLTTGPFTGELFF,TGTGCCAGCTCACTTACGACAGGGCCTTTCACCGGGGAGCTGTTTTTT
TRBV9,TRBJ2-2,TRBD2,few,CASSVQRGRENTGELFF,TGTGCCAGCAGCGTGCAGCGGGGGAGGGAAAACACCGGGGAGCTGTTTTTT
TRBV28,TRBJ2-5,NA,NA,CASLTGGRETQYF,TGTGCCAGCCTTACGGGGGGCCGAGAGACCCAGTACTTC
TRBV5-6,TRBJ1-1,TRBD1,once,CASSFRTGRRANTEAFF,TGTGCCAGCAGCTTCCGGACAGGGCGTAGGGCGAACACTGAAGCTTTCTTT
TRBV7-8,TRBJ2-2,TRBD2,few,CASSEAGGNANTGELFF,TGTGCCAGCAGCGAAGCGGGGGGGAACGCGAACACCGGGGAGCTGTTTTTT
TRBV18,TRBJ1-5,NA,few,CASSPEVYQPQHF,TGTGCCAGCTCACCGGAGGTCTATCAGCCCCAGCATTTT
TRBV7-3,TRBJ2-5,TRBD1,few,CASSRNRGDGETQYF,TGTGCCAGCAGCCGAAACAGGGGCGACGGAGAGACCCAGTACTTC
TRBV13,TRBJ2-2,NA,few,CASSAQGYTGELFF,TGTGCCAGCAGCGCGCAGGGGTACACCGGGGAGCTGTTTTTT
TRBV5-4,TRBJ2-1,TRBD2,few,CASSLVAGVYNEQFF,TGTGCCAGCAGCTTGGTAGCGGGAGTTTACAATGAGCAGTTCTTC
TRBV29-1,TRBJ2-1,NA,few,CSARLPGLGYNEQFF,TGCAGCGCAAGGCTTCCGGGACTGGGTTACAATGAGCAGTTCTTC
TRBV9,TRBJ2-1,TRBD2,NA,CASSAERGGYNEQFF,TGTGCCAGCAGCGCAGAGCGGGGGGGGTACAATGAGCAGTTCTTC
TRBV4-3,TRBJ1-6,NA,NA,CASSQDQSLSSSYNSPLHF,TGCGCCAGCAGCCAAGATCAATCTCTCTCTAGCTCCTATAATTCACCCCTCCACTTT